A selection of T cell receptor beta chains follows, all from one sample in a study of T cells in localized non-small cell lung cancer. Some clones are missing from TCRdb's copy, which holds only in-frame ones; the method was immunoSEQ multiplex PCR. The sample holds around 2,800 clones, approximately 24% seen once. The specimen was lung tumor tissue, collected before any cancer treatment. The source of these receptors is a woman aged 35-70 years with stage I lung adenocarcinoma. CDR3s include the opening cysteine and the closing phenylalanine or tryptophan. The order of the fields is J gene, V gene, D gene, clone size, CDR3 DNA, CDR3 protein. A D gene is named only where the DNA matches it firmly. For some rows the clone size is stated as once, few or many, or as a class when expanded; others skip it.

j_gene: TRBJ1-1
v_gene: TRBV19
d_gene: -
abundance: -
CDR3nt: TGTGCCAGTAGTTACCGGTCGGTGGACACTGAAGCTTTCTTT
CDR3aa: CASSYRSVDTEAFF

j_gene: TRBJ2-1
v_gene: TRBV9
d_gene: TRBD2
abundance: few
CDR3nt: TGTGCCAGCAGTGGTCCCGGGACTAGCGGGGGCCCTCGAGTCAATGAGCAGTTCTTC
CDR3aa: CASSGPGTSGGPRVNEQFF

j_gene: TRBJ1-3
v_gene: TRBV5-1
d_gene: -
abundance: -
CDR3nt: TGCGCCAGCAGCTTGGATTCTCCCAAGTCCGTCTCTGGAAACACCATATATTTT
CDR3aa: CASSLDSPKSVSGNTIYF

j_gene: TRBJ1-4
v_gene: TRBV30
d_gene: -
abundance: -
CDR3nt: TGTGCCTGGAGTCTTTTGGGTGAAAAACTGTTTTTT
CDR3aa: CAWSLLGEKLFF

j_gene: TRBJ1-1
v_gene: TRBV7-1
d_gene: -
abundance: few
CDR3nt: TGTGCCAGCAGCGCATCCCTAATTAGTGAAGCTTTCTTT
CDR3aa: CASSASLISEAFF

j_gene: TRBJ2-7
v_gene: TRBV30
d_gene: TRBD1
abundance: -
CDR3nt: TGTGCCTGGAGTGTTTCAGGGGGTGGCGAGCAGTACTTC
CDR3aa: CAWSVSGGGEQYF

j_gene: TRBJ2-7
v_gene: TRBV10-2
d_gene: -
abundance: -
CDR3nt: TGCGCCAGCATGGGAGGGACATCCAACGAGCAGTACTTC
CDR3aa: CASMGGTSNEQYF

j_gene: TRBJ1-5
v_gene: TRBV10-2
d_gene: -
abundance: -
CDR3nt: TGCGCCAGCAGTGACTCCTCTCTCTCTCTGGGGTATCAGCCCCAGCATTTT
CDR3aa: CASSDSSLSLGYQPQHF

j_gene: TRBJ2-7
v_gene: TRBV7-2
d_gene: -
abundance: medium-sized
CDR3nt: TGTGCCAGCAGCTCCCGACAACCCTACGAGCAGTACTTC
CDR3aa: CASSSRQPYEQYF

j_gene: TRBJ1-1
v_gene: TRBV9
d_gene: -
abundance: medium-sized
CDR3nt: TGTGCCAGCACCCTGAACATGAACACTGAAGCTTTCTTT
CDR3aa: CASTLNMNTEAFF

j_gene: TRBJ2-2
v_gene: TRBV30
d_gene: TRBD2
abundance: -
CDR3nt: TGTGCCTGGAGTGTACACTCTAGCGGGATAGCGAACACCGGGGAGCTGTTTTTT
CDR3aa: CAWSVHSSGIANTGELFF

j_gene: TRBJ1-3
v_gene: TRBV30
d_gene: -
abundance: -
CDR3nt: TGTGCCTGGAGTGTACCGGGGTCTTACTCTGGAAACACCATATATTTT
CDR3aa: CAWSVPGSYSGNTIYF

j_gene: TRBJ2-1
v_gene: TRBV29-1
d_gene: TRBD1
abundance: -
CDR3nt: TGCAGCCTCAGGGGGAGGGGACAGGGAGGAGATGAGCAGTTCTTC
CDR3aa: CSLRGRGQGGDEQFF

j_gene: TRBJ2-3
v_gene: TRBV6-8
d_gene: -
abundance: few
CDR3nt: TGTGCCACCCGGGGCCGGGAGTCGGATACGCAGTATTTT
CDR3aa: CATRGRESDTQYF